Following are 9 T cell receptor beta chains from one sample sequenced in a study of T cell repertoires in aging, cancer and after chemotherapy. Multiplex touch-down PCR with TRB-A/B primers amplified rearranged V-D-J TRB sequences. MiXCR, run by TCRdb on the multiplex PCR reads, gives a single entry per CDR3 protein. This sample has hundreds of distinct CDR3 sequences, with over 40% found just once. The template was genomic DNA from peripheral blood, not RNA. Sequencing was performed on blood. These receptors were taken from a human donor with a solid tumor.

The chain combines TRBV20-1 with TRBJ2-5; D perhaps matches TRBD2 (6 bases). Germline V gene sequence: CDR1 DFQATT, CDR2 SNEGSKA (reference sequence). This CDR3 region has 13 residues. The ends were cut back, 1 base at V and 5 bases at J, with 11 bases in the middle. The CDR3 DNA is TGCAGTGCTAGAGTAAGCGGGCAGGAGACCCAGTACTTC. This sequence encodes CSARVSGQETQYF.

The V gene is TRBV7-2, the J gene TRBJ1-1, with 8 bases fitting TRBD1. V gave up 5 bases and J gave up 0 bases; unmatched junction bases: 5. The CDR3 runs to 15 residues. Germline V gene lookup returns CDR1 SGHTA and CDR2 FQGNSA. The CDR3 reads CASSKTGGLNTEAFF. In DNA, the CDR3 is TGTGCCAGCAGCAAAACAGGGGGTTTGAACACTGAAGCTTTCTTT.

The CDR3 DNA reads TGTGCCAGCACGGACATTAGCAATCAGCCCCAGCATTTT. Protein product: CASTDISNQPQHF. The chain couples TRBV6-1 to TRBJ1-5; a weak D match, TRBD1 (5 bases). Germline assignment: CDR1 MNHNS and CDR2 SASEGT. Trimming removed 7 bases from V and 0 bases from J, with 7 bases in between. The CDR3 has 13 residues.

This clonotype was detected a few times. The J gene is TRBJ2-2, the V gene TRBV7-3, with D perhaps TRBD1 (5 bases). CDR3 size: 13 residues. V dropped 5 bases and J dropped 5 bases, with 9 bases sitting between them. CDR1 is SGHTA, CDR2 FQGTGA, per germline. As DNA, the CDR3 is TGTGCCAGCAGCCGGACATCTACCGGGGAGCTGTTTTTT. Translating it yields CASSRTSTGELFF.

The chain couples TRBV19 to TRBJ1-6, with unresolved D. V was cut by 7 bases and J by 17 bases, with 15 bases left in between. The germline gives CDR1 LNHDA, CDR2 SQIVND (reference sequence). This CDR3 is built from 11 residues. The CDR3, as DNA: TGTGCCAGTAACGGAGAAGGCCGGATCCACTTT. This codes for CASNGEGRIHF.

The chain joins TRBV28 to TRBJ1-2, with 9 bases that match TRBD1. CDR3 size: 13 residues. Germline V gene lookup returns CDR1 MDHEN and CDR2 SYDVKM. With 6 bases clipped from V and 9 bases from J, the junction kept 8 bases outside the gene matches. CDR3 coding DNA: TGTGCCAGCAGCTCCGGGACAGGGTCTAGCTACACCTTC. Translated: CASSSGTGSSYTF.

This clonotype was counted once. The V call is TRBV27, the J call TRBJ2-2; D gene unclear. Germline CDR1 reads MNHEY; CDR2 reads SMNVEV (reference sequence). Trimming took off 0 bases at V and 6 bases at J, with 17 bases between the two ends. The CDR3 has 17 residues. The CDR3 loop reads CASSLSMWTSPPGELFF. The CDR3 coding sequence is TGTGCCAGCAGTTTATCGATGTGGACGTCGCCTCCCGGGGAGCTGTTTTTT.

This clonotype has only a few counts. The chain employs TRBV19 and TRBJ2-7, with 10 bases aligning to TRBD2. The CDR3 runs to 14 residues. CDR1 is LNHDA and CDR2 is SQIVND in the germline V gene (reference sequence). With 3 bases clipped from V and 10 bases from J, the junction kept 9 bases outside the gene matches. CDR3 region: CASSIVWTSGFQYF. In DNA, the CDR3 is TGTGCCAGTAGTATCGTGTGGACTAGCGGATTTCAGTACTTC.

The chain carries TRBV6-5 and TRBJ1-1; a weak D match, TRBD1 (6 bases). Germline CDR1 and CDR2: MNHEY and SVGAGI. The CDR3 is made up of 14 amino acids. The V end lost 2 bases, the J end lost 7 bases, and 14 bases lay between the germline ends. The CDR3 DNA reads TGTGCCAGCAGTTACGCAGGGGATAGGGTTGAAGCTTTCTTT. Amino acid sequence: CASSYAGDRVEAFF.